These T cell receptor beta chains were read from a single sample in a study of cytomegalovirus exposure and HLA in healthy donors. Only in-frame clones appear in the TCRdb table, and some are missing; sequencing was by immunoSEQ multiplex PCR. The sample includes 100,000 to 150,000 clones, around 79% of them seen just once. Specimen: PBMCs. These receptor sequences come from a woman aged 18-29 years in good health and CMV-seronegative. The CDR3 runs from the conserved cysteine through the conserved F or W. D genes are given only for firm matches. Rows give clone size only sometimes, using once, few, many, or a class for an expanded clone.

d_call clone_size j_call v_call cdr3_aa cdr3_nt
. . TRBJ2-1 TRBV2 CARSESPTYNEQFF TGTGCCAGAAGTGAGAGTCCCACCTACAATGAGCAGTTCTTC
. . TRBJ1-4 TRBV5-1 CASSFGAANEKLFF TGCGCCAGCAGCTTTGGGGCAGCTAATGAAAAACTGTTTTTT
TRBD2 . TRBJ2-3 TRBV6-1 CASSETSGGPDTQYF TGTGCCAGCAGTGAGACTAGCGGGGGCCCAGATACGCAGTATTTT
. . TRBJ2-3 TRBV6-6 CASSYLGEGTDTQYF TGTGCCAGCAGTTATCTGGGGGAGGGCACAGATACGCAGTATTTT
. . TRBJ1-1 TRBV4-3 CASSRERNTEAFF TGCGCCAGCAGCCGTGAGAGGAACACTGAAGCTTTCTTT
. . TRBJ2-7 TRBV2 CASSEGTDAYEQYF TGTGCCAGCAGTGAAGGGACAGACGCCTACGAGCAGTACTTC
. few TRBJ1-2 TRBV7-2 CASSLEGAGGGYTF TGTGCCAGCAGCTTAGAAGGGGCGGGGGGTGGCTACACCTTC
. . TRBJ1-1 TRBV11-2 CASSLDYRATEAFF TGTGCCAGCAGCTTAGATTACAGGGCTACTGAAGCTTTCTTT
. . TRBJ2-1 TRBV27 CASMGLGVFNEQFF TGTGCCAGCATGGGACTTGGGGTATTTAATGAGCAGTTCTTC
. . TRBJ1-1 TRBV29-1 CSVGRDTEAFF TGCAGCGTTGGCAGGGACACTGAAGCTTTCTTT
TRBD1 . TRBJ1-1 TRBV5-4 CASSSPGGVTEAFF TGTGCCAGCAGCTCCCCAGGGGGTGTCACTGAAGCTTTCTTT
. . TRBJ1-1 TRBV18 CASSPRTGLNTEAFF TGTGCCAGCTCACCACGGACGGGGTTAAACACTGAAGCTTTCTTT
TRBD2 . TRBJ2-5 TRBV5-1 CASSFLTSGGQETQYF TGCGCCAGCAGCTTCCTGACTAGCGGGGGGCAAGAGACCCAGTACTTC
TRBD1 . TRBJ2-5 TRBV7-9 CASSLEGQGVETQYF TGTGCCAGCAGCTTAGAGGGACAGGGAGTAGAGACCCAGTACTTC
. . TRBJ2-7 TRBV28 CASSYSYEQYF TGTGCCAGCAGCTACTCCTACGAGCAGTACTTC
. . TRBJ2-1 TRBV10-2 CASSESGRYYNEQFF TGCGCCAGCAGTGAGTCGGGGAGATACTACAATGAGCAGTTCTTC
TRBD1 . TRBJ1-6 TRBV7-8 CASSLLRQGSPLHF TGTGCCAGCAGCTTACTCCGACAGGGGTCACCCCTCCACTTT
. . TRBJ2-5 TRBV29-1 CSAWTEEETQYF TGCAGCGCCTGGACAGAAGAAGAGACCCAGTACTTC
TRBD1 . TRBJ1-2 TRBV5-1 CASRTGTGGFWGYTF TGCGCCAGCAGAACCGGGACAGGGGGCTTTTGGGGCTACACCTTC
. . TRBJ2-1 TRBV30 CAWSVLAHNEQFF TGTGCCTGGAGTGTTTTAGCGCACAATGAGCAGTTCTTC
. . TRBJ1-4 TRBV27 CASSSTLQANKLFF TGTGCCAGCAGTTCCACCCTACAGGCGAATAAACTGTTTTTT
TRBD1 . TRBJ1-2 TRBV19 CASRAEPGGGYGYTF TGTGCCAGTAGAGCAGAACCAGGGGGCGGCTATGGCTACACCTTC
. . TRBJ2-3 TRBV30 CAWSWDLPDTQYF TGTGCCTGGAGTTGGGACTTACCAGATACGCAGTATTTT
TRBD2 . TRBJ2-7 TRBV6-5 CASSYQRGGYEQYF TGTGCCAGCAGTTACCAGCGGGGGGGGTACGAGCAGTACTTC
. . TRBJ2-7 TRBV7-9 CASSRTAGRSYEQYF TGTGCCAGCAGCCGTACGGCGGGGCGCTCCTACGAGCAGTACTTC
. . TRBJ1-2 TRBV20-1 CSAMTGYGYTF TGCAGTGCTATGACAGGCTATGGCTACACCTTC
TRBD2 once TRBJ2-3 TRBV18 CASSTRKRGGPDTQYF TGTGCCAGCTCGACCAGGAAGCGGGGGGGCCCAGATACGCAGTATTTT
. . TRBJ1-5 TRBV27 CASGPLEGYSNQPQHF TGTGCCAGCGGACCCCTAGAGGGTTATAGCAATCAGCCCCAGCATTTT
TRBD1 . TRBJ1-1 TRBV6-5 CASRFRDREAFF TGTGCCAGCAGGTTCCGGGACAGGGAAGCTTTCTTT
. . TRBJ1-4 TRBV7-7 CASSPGGTNEKLFF TGTGCCAGCAGCCCGGGGGGAACTAATGAAAAACTGTTTTTT